This T cell receptor (beta chain) was sequenced in a study of T cell changes during pregnancy in multiple sclerosis. Germline values: CDR1 MNHEY, CDR2 SVGAGI. V lost 8 bases, J lost 5 bases, and 9 bases stayed unmatched. The CDR3 totals 14 residues. The repertoire was sequenced with immunoSEQ multiplex PCR; TCRdb's copy has only in-frame clones and lacks some. The sample includes nearly 110,000 clones, less than 95% seen only once; the top ten take roughly 1.6%. The clonotype was recovered from a female donor with multiple sclerosis, enrolled in a pregnancy study. The chain joins TRBV6-5 to TRBJ2-1; 7 bases line up with TRBD2. Material: peripheral blood, obtained before pregnancy. CDR3 DNA: TGTGCCAGCGGCTACGGCACTAGCGACAATGAGCAGTTCTTC. This gives the protein CASGYGTSDNEQFF.